The next 27 T cell receptor beta chains were all read from a single sample in a study of T cell responses to AZD1222 COVID-19 vaccine. Assay used: immunoSEQ multiplex PCR; TCRdb lists only in-frame clones, some missing. The sample yields 150,000 or so clones, just over 90% seen once. The sequencing used peripheral blood, collected 28 days after the second AZD1222 dose. The receptors were gathered from an adult who received the AZD1222 COVID-19 vaccine.

The gene calls are TRBV6-5 and TRBJ1-5, with D possibly TRBD1 on 6 matching bases. Germline CDR1 is MNHEY and CDR2 is SVGAGI. V lost 6 bases and J lost 6, with 15 bases in between. The CDR3 has 14 residues. The CDR3 sequence is CASSRGGHGQPQHF. DNA of the CDR3: TGTGCCAGCAGCCGCGGGGGGCATGGTCAGCCCCAGCATTTT.

This clone appeared a single time. The chain carries TRBV19 and TRBJ1-3; D call uncertain. V was shortened by 5 bases and J by 0 bases, with 11 bases between the two germline ends. Germline values: CDR1 LNHDA, CDR2 SQIVND (reference sequence). The CDR3 runs to 15 residues. The CDR3, as DNA: TGTGCCAGTAGTTGGACTGCAAGCTCTGGAAACACCATATATTTT. The encoded protein is CASSWTASSGNTIYF.

The chain employs TRBV7-2 and TRBJ1-2; 9 positions match TRBD1. With V trimmed by 5 bases and J by 4 bases, 20 bases remained unmatched. This CDR3 contains 19 residues. CDR1 is SGHTA, CDR2 FQGNSA, per germline. CDR3 nucleotides: TGTGCCAGCAGCCACCGAGTCACGGACAGGGGAGAATTTGGCTATGGCTACACCTTC. Translated: CASSHRVTDRGEFGYGYTF.

The chain is built from TRBV27 and TRBJ1-6; D is ambiguous. The CDR3 is 14 residues long. The V and J ends lost 5 bases and 0 bases respectively, with 5 bases between them. Germline lookup yields CDR1 MNHEY and CDR2 SMNVEV (reference sequence). The CDR3 sequence: CASSQYSYNSPLHF. CDR3 DNA: TGTGCCAGCAGTCAGTACTCCTATAATTCACCCCTCCACTTT.

This sequence joins TRBV19 and TRBJ1-2, with a possible D match to TRBD1 (6 bases). Trimming took 7 bases from V and 6 from J, leaving 18 bases between them. This CDR3 spans 14 amino acids. Germline values: CDR1 LNHDA, CDR2 SQIVND (reference sequence). Here the CDR3 DNA reads TGTGCCAGTACTCCACTTGGGACATATCATGGCTACACCTTC. This translates into CASTPLGTYHGYTF.

With regard to this clone: The same CDR3 also results from other DNA sequences found in this sample. The chain recombines TRBV18 with TRBJ1-1; D call uncertain. CDR1 KGHSH and CDR2 LQKENI come from the germline V gene. This CDR3 has 12 residues. Trimming removed 6 bases at V and 1 base at J, with 6 bases between. CDR3 protein: CASSRGNTEAFF. The CDR3 region has the DNA TGTGCCAGCTCCCGGGGGAACACTGAAGCTTTCTTT. The variable domain in full, completed from reference TRBV18 and TRBJ1-1, reads NAGVMQNPRHLVRRRGQEARLRCSPMKGHSHVYWYRQLPEEGLKFMVYLQKENIIDESGMPKERFSAEFPKEGPSILRIQQVVRGDSAAYFCASSRGNTEAFFGQGTRLTVV.

This chain joins TRBV30 and TRBJ1-1; D unclear. V was shortened by 3 bases and J by 1 base, with 18 bases between the two germline ends. The CDR3 runs to 16 residues. Germline V gene sequence: CDR1 GTSNPN, CDR2 SVGIG (reference sequence). The CDR3 DNA reads TGTGCCTGGAGGAGTTGGCCGGTACCTACGAACACTGAAGCTTTCTTT. Translating it yields CAWRSWPVPTNTEAFF.

V gene TRBV5-8 combines with J gene TRBJ2-1; 9 positions match TRBD1. The V gene's germline CDR1 is SGHTS and CDR2 YDEGEE. The CDR3 runs to 13 residues. Trimming at V came to 7 bases and at J to 8 bases, leaving 7 bases not matched to a gene. The CDR3 nucleotides are TGTGCCAGCCTCGGACAGGGGATGGATGAGCAGTTCTTC. This codes for CASLGQGMDEQFF.

The chain carries TRBV6-6 and TRBJ2-1, with TRBD2 matching over 12 bases. The V and J ends lost 8 bases and 10 bases, in that order; junction bases with no gene match: 6. Germline CDR1 and CDR2: MNHNY and SVGAGI (reference sequence). The CDR3 has 13 residues. The CDR3 region is CASSGLAGWEQFF. CDR3 in DNA: TGTGCCAGCTCCGGACTAGCGGGATGGGAGCAGTTCTTC.

This clone was found once. The rearrangement joins TRBV29-1 to TRBJ2-4; D may be TRBD2 (5 bases). The V gene lost 7 bases and the J gene lost 0 bases, with 7 bases spanning the gap. CDR1 and CDR2 (germline): SQVTM, ANQGSEA. The CDR3 consists of 12 residues. The CDR3 here is CSARGAKNIQYF. The CDR3 region has the DNA TGCAGCGCCCGGGGAGCCAAAAACATTCAGTACTTC.

The rearrangement joins TRBV6-1 to TRBJ2-2; perhaps D is TRBD1 or TRBD2 (5 bases each). The length of the CDR3 is 14 residues. V shed 1 base and J shed 4 bases, with 7 bases lying between them. CDR1 is MNHNS, CDR2 SASEGT, per germline. CDR3 DNA: TGTGCCAGCAGTGAAGGTGGGGGCACCGGGGAGCTGTTTTTT. It yields the protein CASSEGGGTGELFF.

This sequence joins TRBV4-1 and TRBJ1-1; D is undetermined. Germline CDR1 MGHRA, CDR2 YSYEKL. This CDR3 has 15 residues. Trimming stripped 0 bases from V and 3 bases from J, with 11 bases between. CDR3 loop: CASSQDLGGDTEAFF. CDR3 sequence (DNA): TGCGCCAGCAGCCAAGATCTGGGCGGAGACACTGAAGCTTTCTTT.

The chain recombines TRBV4-1 with TRBJ1-5; D unclear. V was pared by 4 bases and J by 5 bases, with 9 bases between. CDR3 length: 13 amino acids. Germline V lookup: CDR1 MGHRA, CDR2 YSYEKL. CDR3 coding DNA: TGCGCCAGCAGCCCCGATCTAGATCAGCCCCAGCATTTT. It encodes CASSPDLDQPQHF.

The CDR3, as DNA: TGTGCCAGCAGTCAAGGAGGGGGTGAGCAGTTCTTC. Translation: CASSQGGGEQFF. This rearrangement joins TRBV12-3 or TRBV12-4 to TRBJ2-1; the D call may be TRBD1 or TRBD2 (6 bases each). This CDR3 comprises 12 residues. Trimming took off 5 bases at V and 9 bases at J, with 11 bases between the two ends.

This sequence joins TRBV20-1 and TRBJ2-2; 9 bases align to TRBD1. The germline gives CDR1 DFQATT, CDR2 SNEGSKA (reference sequence). J lost 6 bases, V lost 3 bases, and 14 bases had no gene match. The CDR3 spans 17 residues. CDR3 in amino acids: CSASAIPGTGSSGELFF. The CDR3 bases are TGCAGTGCTAGTGCCATCCCCGGGACAGGGTCTTCCGGGGAGCTGTTTTTT.

CDR3 in DNA: TGTGCCAGCAGGAGAGGCACGGGACAGGGGGCTCAAGGGGCCAACGTCCTGACTTTC. Residues: CASRRGTGQGAQGANVLTF. V and J are TRBV3-1 (or the pseudogene TRBV3-2) and TRBJ2-6; TRBD1 matches at 12 bases. In germline, CDR1 is LGHDT, CDR2 YNNKEL (reference sequence). This CDR3 is built from 19 residues. The V segment lost 6 bases and the J segment 4 bases; nucleotides outside the gene matches: 13.

As for this clone: The same CDR3 is also encoded by other DNA sequences in this sample. The chain recombines TRBV6-4 with TRBJ2-3; D is possibly TRBD2 (6 bases). V dropped 0 bases and J dropped 1 base, with 8 bases sitting between them. Germline V gene lookup returns CDR1 MRHNA and CDR2 SNTAGT. This CDR3 region has 15 residues. CDR3 residues: CASSDSRGGTDTQYF. The CDR3 coding sequence is TGTGCCAGCAGTGACTCGCGGGGAGGCACAGATACGCAGTATTTT.

The chain joins TRBV10-3 to TRBJ2-7; TRBD2 aligns across 11 bases. Trimming at V came to 8 bases and at J to 6 bases, leaving 12 bases not matched to a gene. This CDR3 is 15 amino acids long. Germline assignment: CDR1 ENHRY and CDR2 SYGVKD. The CDR3 loop is CAIHSGGARSAEQYF. The CDR3 DNA follows: TGTGCCATCCATAGCGGGGGGGCAAGATCGGCCGAGCAGTACTTC.

The V gene is TRBV5-1, the J gene TRBJ1-4; 10 bases align to TRBD1. Germline CDR1 is SGHRS and CDR2 is YFSETQ. This CDR3 region has 15 residues. V lost 4 bases, J lost 7 bases, and 7 bases stayed unmatched. The CDR3 spells CASSVGTGVREKLFF. In DNA, the CDR3 is TGCGCCAGCAGCGTCGGGACAGGGGTCCGTGAAAAACTGTTTTTT.

V is TRBV9 and J is TRBJ1-3; D call uncertain. Between the trimmed V and J ends, which lost 5 bases and 0 bases, there was a span of 9 bases. Germline CDR1 is SGDLS and CDR2 is YYNGEE. The CDR3 is 14 residues long. Here the CDR3 reads CASSDQYSGNTIYF. CDR3 nucleotides: TGTGCCAGCAGTGATCAGTACTCTGGAAACACCATATATTTT.

This clone was detected once. The chain has TRBV4-1 and TRBJ1-2; D remains ambiguous. Germline CDR1 is MGHRA and CDR2 is YSYEKL. This CDR3 contains 14 residues. Trimming took off 4 bases at V and 6 bases at J, with 15 bases between the two ends. In DNA form, the CDR3 reads TGCGCCAGCAGCCCCCCCCGGTTGGGAGATGGCTACACCTTC. This translates into CASSPPRLGDGYTF.

The CDR3 is CASSLVGKGTWEPQHF. CDR3 DNA sequence: TGTGCCAGCAGCTTAGTGGGAAAGGGGACCTGGGAGCCCCAGCATTTT. The chain employs TRBV7-9 and TRBJ1-5; a weak D match, TRBD1 (5 bases). The CDR3 covers 16 residues. Germline V gene lookup returns CDR1 SEHNR and CDR2 FQNEAQ (reference sequence). V shed 1 base and J shed 8 bases, with 18 bases lying between them.

The chain links TRBV11-2 to TRBJ1-2; a weak D match, TRBD1 (6 bases). Germline CDR1 reads SGHAT; CDR2 reads FQNNGV. This CDR3 has 17 residues. Trimming stripped 1 base from V and 0 bases from J, with 15 bases between. This chain's CDR3 is CASSLGGGAYTNYGYTF. CDR3 sequence (DNA): TGTGCCAGCAGCTTAGGAGGGGGGGCGTACACTAACTATGGCTACACCTTC.

The chain employs TRBV6-7 and TRBJ1-4, with TRBD1 matching 7 bases. TRBV6-7 is marked as an open reading frame, function uncertain. The CDR3 totals 19 residues. The trim removed 5 bases at V and 0 bases at J, leaving 15 bases unmatched. This chain's CDR3 is CASSGRDSPEIPTNEKLFF. CDR3 coding DNA: TGTGCCAGCAGTGGCCGGGACAGCCCTGAGATCCCAACTAATGAAAAACTGTTTTTT.

The gene calls are TRBV19 and TRBJ2-7; TRBD1 matches at 7 bases. The germline CDR1 and CDR2 sequences are LNHDA and SQIVND (reference sequence). The CDR3 consists of 15 residues. J lost 7 bases, V lost 7 bases, and 16 bases had no gene match. The CDR3 region is CASTSTGPLSREQYF. For the CDR3, the DNA is TGTGCCAGTACCTCGACAGGGCCTCTGTCTCGGGAGCAGTACTTC.

The chain employs TRBV21-1 and TRBJ1-1. TRBV21-1 is marked as a pseudogene. There are 14 residues in the CDR3. The CDR3 coding sequence is TGTGCCAGCAGCACCCCCCCGACGAGAACTGAAGCTTTCTTT. It is translated as CASSTPPTRTEAFF.

The rearrangement joins TRBV4-1 to TRBJ2-7, with no clear D. The CDR3 has 15 residues. The ends were cut back, 1 base at V and 6 bases at J, with 16 bases in the middle. Germline V gives CDR1 MGHRA, CDR2 YSYEKL. CDR3 region: CASSQGFARAGEQYF. In nucleotides, the CDR3 is TGCGCCAGCAGCCAAGGTTTCGCTAGGGCAGGCGAGCAGTACTTC.